The present TCR beta chain was sequenced within a study of siplizumab effects on memory and regulatory T cells. Coculturing at 37°C lasted around six days for the mixed lymphocyte reaction cells. CFSE-labelled responders and Violet Dye-labelled stimulators, both PBMCs, were mixed 1:1. Trimming pared 7 bases from V and 4 bases from J, leaving 15 bases between. CDR3 length: 14 amino acids. Germline loops: CDR1 MNHEY, CDR2 SMNVEV (reference sequence). Study-level points and caveats: Confirmatory evidence of suppressive function in proliferating siplizumab-culture Tregs was not obtained. Roughly 80-97% of proliferating clones (CD4+ or CD8+) could not be assigned a naive or memory phenotype.

Concerning this clone: Its matching antigen is unknown.

Profiling relied on immunoSEQ multiplex PCR, and the TCRdb table lists in-frame clones only, not all of them. The table records just under 1,000 clones, around two thirds of them present only once. The sequenced sample was CFSE-low (dividing) CD8+ T cells sorted from an allogeneic mixed lymphocyte reaction. This clonotype originated in a human donor in good health; the cells came from an allogeneic mixed lymphocyte reaction. V and J are TRBV27 and TRBJ2-3, with D tentatively TRBD2 (6 bases). As DNA, the CDR3 is TGTGCCAGCAACCTTGGGGGAGGTGCAGATACGCAGTATTTT. Translating it yields CASNLGGGADTQYF.